The clone carrying this T cell receptor beta chain was counted once. This entry belongs to a study of blood T cell repertoires in COVID-19. Overall study context: The study drew acute and convalescent COVID-19 samples from the United States, Italy and Spain. From T cells, B-cell-depleted T cells, or PBMCs came the material, which was cDNA or gDNA.

V gave up 0 bases and J gave up 6 bases, with 9 bases separating them. CDR1 is SGHRS and CDR2 is YFSETQ in the germline V gene. The length of the CDR3 is 13 residues. Seattle patients were enrolled while actively infected and followed longitudinally. Measured with immunoSEQ multiplex PCR; TCRdb has only the in-frame clones, and not every one. Among roughly 180,000 clones listed, roughly 84% were seen once. The clonotype comes from a woman aged 40 to 50 with COVID-19, enrolled during active disease. J is TRBJ1-2 and V is TRBV5-1; possibly TRBD1 for D (5 bases). The sample taken for sequencing was peripheral blood. The CDR3 is CASSLGQQNGYTF. The CDR3 DNA is TGCGCCAGCAGCTTGGGACAGCAGAATGGCTACACCTTC. Drawing the rest from reference TRBV5-1 and TRBJ1-2, the complete variable domain is KAGVTQTPRYLIKTRGQQVTLSCSPISGHRSVSWYQQTPGQGLQFLFEYFSETQRNKGNFPGRFSGRQFSNSRSEMNVSTLELGDSALYLCASSLGQQNGYTFGSGTRLTVV.